A selection of T cell receptor beta chains follows, all from one sample in a study of blood T cell repertoires in COVID-19. The protocol was immunoSEQ multiplex PCR, while the TCRdb copy is restricted to in-frame clones and leaves out a portion. The data contain about 190,000 clones, 86% of them singletons. The sequencing sample was made of PBMCs or T cells enriched from blood (not recorded which). The receptors stem from a man aged 40-49 years with acute COVID-19. Each CDR3 is given with its conserved first and last residue. The order of the fields is clone size, J gene, D gene, V gene, CDR3 DNA, CDR3 protein. D genes are given only for firm matches. Size values are once, few and many counts, or a class for expanded clones, and some rows have none.

-	TRBJ2-7	-	TRBV9	TGTGCCAGCAGCGTAGATCTAGTTTCCTTCTACGAGCAGTACTTC	CASSVDLVSFYEQYF
-	TRBJ2-1	TRBD2	TRBV9	TGTGCCAGCAGCGCTCGCATCGGGGGACTAGCGGTCAATGAGCAGTTCTTC	CASSARIGGLAVNEQFF
few	TRBJ1-2	-	TRBV28	TGTGCTGCGGCCGCGGGGCCGACTAACTATGGCTACACCTTC	CAAAAGPTNYGYTF
once	TRBJ2-2	TRBD2	TRBV11-1	TGTGCCAGCAGCTTATTGCGGGAGGGCACCGGGGAGCTGTTTTTT	CASSLLREGTGELFF
few	TRBJ2-7	TRBD2	TRBV7-9	TGTGCCAGCAGCTTTGAGACTAGCGGGAACGAGCAGTACTTC	CASSFETSGNEQYF
-	TRBJ2-1	-	TRBV7-3	TGTGCCAGCAGCTTAATGGTAGGGGGTTCCTACAATGAGCAGTTCTTC	CASSLMVGGSYNEQFF
-	TRBJ2-1	TRBD1	TRBV18	TGTGCCAGCTCCAAAACAGGGGGCACTTCCTACAATGAGCAGTTCTTC	CASSKTGGTSYNEQFF
few	TRBJ2-3	-	TRBV1	TGCACCAGCAGCCATGGGCGGACTAGCACAGATACGCAGTATTTT	CTSSHGRTSTDTQYF
-	TRBJ1-4	-	TRBV30	TGTGCCTGGAGTGTCCTAGGAACAACTAATGAAAAACTGTTTTTT	CAWSVLGTTNEKLFF
-	TRBJ2-1	TRBD2	TRBV4-2	TGTGCCAGCAGCCAAGCCGACGGGACTAGCGGATACAATGAGCAGTTCTTC	CASSQADGTSGYNEQFF
-	TRBJ1-1	TRBD1	TRBV6-5	TGTGCCAGCAGTTACCCAGGAACAGGGGGGGGAACTTTCTTT	CASSYPGTGGGTFF
-	TRBJ2-1	TRBD2	TRBV19	TGTGCCAGTAGTATAGACAAACTAGCGGGATTCTACAATGAGCAGTTCTTC	CASSIDKLAGFYNEQFF
-	TRBJ2-5	TRBD2	TRBV3-1/TRBV3-2	TGTGCCAGCAGCACAGGACTAGCGGTAGGAGAGACCCAGTACTTC	CASSTGLAVGETQYF
-	TRBJ1-2	TRBD1	TRBV5-1	TGCGCCAGCAACTTAGGGACAGGGGGCTTTGGCTACACCTTC	CASNLGTGGFGYTF
-	TRBJ2-7	-	TRBV2	TGTGCCAGCAGTGAACGAGGGCGGCTTGCCTACGAGCAGTACTTC	CASSERGRLAYEQYF
-	TRBJ2-1	-	TRBV3-1/TRBV3-2	TGTGCCAGCAGCCCAGGGGGGACTCTAGACTACAATGAGCAGTTCTTC	CASSPGGTLDYNEQFF
-	TRBJ1-6	TRBD1	TRBV2	TGTGCCAGCAGTGTTTCAGGGGGCCTTAATAATTCACCCCTCCACTTT	CASSVSGGLNNSPLHF
-	TRBJ1-5	-	TRBV28	TGTGCCAGCAGGGACATCAATCAGCCCCAGCATTTT	CASRDINQPQHF
few	TRBJ1-1	TRBD1	TRBV6-1	TGTGCCAGCAGTGAAGCGGACAGGGAGTTCTTGGCTTTCTTT	CASSEADREFLAFF
-	TRBJ1-1	-	TRBV27	TGTGCCAGCAGAACAGGGTACACTGAAGCTTTCTTT	CASRTGYTEAFF
-	TRBJ2-1	TRBD2	TRBV30	TGTGCCTGGAGTGCCCTAGCGGGAGATGAGCAGTTCTTC	CAWSALAGDEQFF